This T cell receptor beta chain was identified during a study of blood T cell repertoires in COVID-19. Across the study: T cells, B-cell-depleted T cells, or PBMCs supplied cDNA or gDNA.

In the original analysis: Amplification from reference gene primers served as the basis for estimated nucleated cell counts. The data were produced by immunoSEQ multiplex PCR, yet TCRdb's version contains in-frame clones alone and is incomplete. V, J and clone size were drawn from that table, and D and trimming were deduced from the DNA. The sample shows around 200,000 clones, about 86% of them seen only once. Germline-derived CDR1 and CDR2 are KGHDR and SFDVKD. V trimming: 12 bases; J trimming: 10 bases; junction bases outside the gene matches: 10. The length of the CDR3 is 13 residues. The sequence was collected from a man aged 50 to 60 with active or convalescent COVID-19. The chain links TRBV24-1 to TRBJ2-1; 11 positions agree with TRBD2. Material: peripheral blood. DNA for the CDR3: TGTGCCGCGGGGACTAGCGGTCGAAGCGAGCAGTTCTTC. This encodes CAAGTSGRSEQFF.